The 26 T cell receptor beta chains in this list originate from one sample, sequenced in a study of blood T cell repertoires in COVID-19. The assay was immunoSEQ multiplex PCR, and TCRdb's table has in-frame clones only and misses some. The sample consists of some 70,000 clones, approximately 90% of them appearing once. Material for sequencing was peripheral blood. The receptors originated from a woman between 50 and 59 years old with COVID-19, enrolled during active disease.

The chain combines TRBV10-3 with TRBJ2-7; 9 bases line up with TRBD2. This CDR3 is built from 15 residues. Trimming removed 2 bases from V and 3 bases from J; junction bases left unmatched: 5. The V gene's germline CDR1 is ENHRY and CDR2 SYGVKD. CDR3 amino acids: CAISETGTSSYEQYF. The CDR3 coding sequence is TGTGCCATCAGTGAGACCGGGACTAGCAGCTACGAGCAGTACTTC.

This sequence joins TRBV3-1 (or the pseudogene TRBV3-2) and TRBJ2-7; D uncertain. Germline CDR1 LGHDT, CDR2 YNNKEL (reference sequence). The CDR3 has 12 residues. V was cut by 1 base and J by 3 bases, with 4 bases left in between. Here the CDR3 DNA reads TGTGCCAGCAGCCAAGGAGACTACGAGCAGTACTTC. Amino acid sequence: CASSQGDYEQYF.

This chain connects TRBV7-3 to TRBJ2-1, with 8 bases identical to TRBD2. V dropped 1 base and J dropped 7; count of bases not matched to a gene: 6. This CDR3 has 15 amino acids. The germline V gene has CDR1 SGHTA and CDR2 FQGTGA. This chain's CDR3 is CASSLIAGGVNEQFF. As DNA, the CDR3 is TGTGCCAGCAGCTTAATTGCGGGAGGAGTAAATGAGCAGTTCTTC.

This clone was seen a few times. The chain links TRBV2 to TRBJ1-5; 8 bases align to TRBD1. Germline values: CDR1 SNHLY, CDR2 FYNNEI. J gave up 6 bases and V 6 bases, and 10 bases lay outside the gene matches. The CDR3 totals 15 residues. CDR3 bases: TGTGCCAGCAGAAGGACCACAGGGGGGAGTCAGCCCCAGCATTTT. It codes for CASRRTTGGSQPQHF. The complete variable domain, with remaining parts taken from reference TRBV2 and TRBJ1-5, reads EPEVTQTPSHQVTQMGQEVILRCVPISNHLYFYWYRQILGQKVEFLVSFYNNEISEKSEIFDDQFSVERPDGSNFTLKIRSTKLEDSAMYFCASRRTTGGSQPQHFGDGTRLSIL.

The gene calls are TRBV19 and TRBJ2-3; D possibly corresponds to TRBD2 (6 bases). Trimming pared 7 bases from V and 6 bases from J, leaving 14 bases between. This CDR3 is 13 amino acids long. CDR1 LNHDA and CDR2 SQIVND come from the germline V gene (reference sequence). The CDR3 is CASKVPGGDTQYF. As DNA, the CDR3 is TGTGCCAGTAAAGTCCCCGGGGGTGATACGCAGTATTTT.

The V call is TRBV28, the J call TRBJ2-1; D is perhaps TRBD2 (6 bases). V dropped 6 bases and J dropped 2 bases, with 14 bases sitting between them. The germline V gene encodes CDR1 MDHEN and CDR2 SYDVKM. This CDR3 region has 15 residues. The CDR3 sequence: CASSPFSGTYNEQFF. The CDR3, as DNA: TGTGCCAGCAGCCCCTTTAGCGGAACCTACAATGAGCAGTTCTTC. Full variable domain (missing parts from reference TRBV28 and TRBJ2-1): DVKVTQSSRYLVKRTGEKVFLECVQDMDHENMFWYRQDPGLGLRLIYFSYDVKMKEKGDIPEGYSVSREKKERFSLILESASTNQTSMYLCASSPFSGTYNEQFFGPGTRLTVL.

The gene calls are TRBV2 and TRBJ2-1; 12 bases fit TRBD2. Per germline, CDR1 SNHLY and CDR2 FYNNEI. Unmatched junction bases numbered 4, after V lost 1 base and J lost 9 bases. CDR3 size: 15 residues. The CDR3 protein is CASSEVTSGRGEQFF. CDR3 in DNA: TGTGCCAGCAGTGAAGTGACTAGCGGGAGAGGTGAGCAGTTCTTC.

The rearrangement joins TRBV13 to TRBJ2-3; possibly TRBD2 for D (5 bases). The CDR3 spans 13 residues. Germline CDR1 and CDR2: PRHDT and FYEKMQ (reference sequence). The V gene lost 9 bases and the J gene lost 6 bases, with 16 bases spanning the gap. DNA for the CDR3: TGTGCCAGTCATAGGTGGAGGTCGGATACGCAGTATTTT. This sequence encodes CASHRWRSDTQYF.

V usage is TRBV20-1 and J usage is TRBJ2-3; D is unresolved. Germline CDR1 and CDR2: DFQATT and SNEGSKA (reference sequence). CDR3 size: 13 residues. Trimming took off 3 bases at V and 6 bases at J, with 13 bases between the two ends. CDR3 DNA sequence: TGCAGTGCTAGTGGGTACTACGGGGATACGCAGTATTTT. The encoded protein is CSASGYYGDTQYF.

This clone was seen only a few times. This sequence joins TRBV10-1 and TRBJ1-1; possibly TRBD1 for D (6 bases). The CDR3 contains 14 residues. Germline CDR1 and CDR2: WNHNN and SYGVQD (reference sequence). The V end was cut by 3 bases, the J end by 3 bases, with 11 bases between. The CDR3 DNA reads as TGCGCCAGCAGTGAAACAGGGATTTACACTGAAGCTTTCTTT. Translated: CASSETGIYTEAFF.

The chain uses TRBV6-6 and TRBJ1-4; D perhaps matches TRBD1 (5 bases). The CDR3 has 16 amino acids. Germline assignment: CDR1 MNHNY and CDR2 SVGAGI (reference sequence). Trimming stripped 6 bases from V and 3 bases from J, with 17 bases between. The CDR3 DNA is TGTGCCAGCAGGCCTACACATCAGGGCTCTAATGAAAAACTGTTTTTT. Its protein product is CASRPTHQGSNEKLFF.

The rearrangement uses TRBV19 and TRBJ1-1, with 8 bases that match TRBD1. The CDR3 extends over 17 amino acids. Germline V gene sequence: CDR1 LNHDA, CDR2 SQIVND (reference sequence). With 6 bases clipped from V and 0 bases from J, the junction kept 12 bases outside the gene matches. The CDR3 coding sequence is TGTGCCAGTAGGGTTCAGCAGGGGGCTCGGTTGAACACTGAAGCTTTCTTT. As protein: CASRVQQGARLNTEAFF.

This clone has a single count. V usage is TRBV30 and J usage is TRBJ1-2; 7 positions match TRBD1. CDR1 is GTSNPN, CDR2 SVGIG, per germline (reference sequence). CDR3 size: 17 residues. Unmatched junction bases numbered 18, after V lost 4 bases and J lost 4 bases. The chain's CDR3 is CAWKRSGQALRGYGYTF. Written as DNA, the CDR3 is TGTGCCTGGAAACGTTCTGGACAGGCCCTCCGGGGCTATGGCTACACCTTC.

The gene calls are TRBV29-1 and TRBJ2-1, with D unclear. This CDR3 is built from 11 residues. CDR1 and CDR2 (germline): SQVTM, ANQGSEA. V was cut by 7 bases and J by 7 bases, with 11 bases left in between. CDR3 nucleotides: TGCAGCGCCGCCCCTACGAATGAGCAGTTCTTC. This sequence encodes CSAAPTNEQFF.

The CDR3 is CASSMRGSRMNTEAFF. CDR3 sequence (DNA): TGTGCCAGTAGTATGCGGGGGAGCAGAATGAACACTGAAGCTTTCTTT. The chain has TRBV19 and TRBJ1-1; TRBD1 might be the D (5 bases). CDR1 is LNHDA, CDR2 SQIVND, per germline (reference sequence). Trimming took 3 bases from V and 0 from J, leaving 14 bases between them. The CDR3 is 16 amino acids. Full variable domain (rest looked up from reference TRBV19 and TRBJ1-1): DGGITQSPKYLFRKEGQNVTLSCEQNLNHDAMYWYRQDPGQGLRLIYYSQIVNDFQKGDIAEGYSVSREKKESFPLTVTSAQKNPTAFYLCASSMRGSRMNTEAFFGQGTRLTVV.

The chain recombines TRBV28 with TRBJ1-4; maybe TRBD1 (5 bases). The CDR3 loop spans 13 amino acids. The ends were cut back, 3 bases at V and 8 bases at J, with 10 bases in the middle. Germline V lookup: CDR1 MDHEN, CDR2 SYDVKM. CDR3 sequence reads: CASSFQGREKLFF. The CDR3 region has the DNA TGTGCCAGCAGTTTTCAGGGAAGGGAAAAACTGTTTTTT.

This rearrangement joins TRBV28 to TRBJ1-1; D call uncertain. The length of the CDR3 is 14 residues. Trimming took off 1 base at V and 2 bases at J, with 8 bases between the two ends. Germline-derived CDR1 and CDR2 are MDHEN and SYDVKM. CDR3 coding DNA: TGTGCCAGCAGTTTATCAGGCAGCAACACTGAAGCTTTCTTT. It translates to CASSLSGSNTEAFF.

The rearrangement joins TRBV7-6 to TRBJ2-3; 12 bases map to TRBD1. Trimming at V came to 5 bases and at J to 4 bases, leaving 16 bases not matched to a gene. The CDR3 is made up of 19 amino acids. In germline, CDR1 is SGHVS, CDR2 FNYEAQ. CDR3 residues: CASSPRPGTGGVPPDTQYF. The CDR3 bases are TGTGCCAGCAGCCCACGTCCCGGGACAGGGGGCGTGCCCCCAGATACGCAGTATTTT.

The V and J genes are TRBV4-1 and TRBJ2-6; 7 nucleotides align to TRBD2. This CDR3 contains 18 residues. Losses at the gene ends were 1 base for V and 3 bases for J; bases not matched to a gene: 9. CDR1 and CDR2 from the germline V gene are MGHRA and YSYEKL. This CDR3 reads CASSQVGRERGGANVLTF. In nucleotides, the CDR3 is TGCGCCAGCAGCCAAGTGGGGCGGGAGAGAGGTGGGGCCAACGTCCTGACTTTC.

V gene TRBV27 combines with J gene TRBJ2-7; a possible D gene is TRBD2 (6 bases). The germline V and J ends were trimmed by 4 bases and 6 bases, with 19 bases remaining between them. The CDR3 spans 15 residues. CDR1 MNHEY and CDR2 SMNVEV come from the germline V gene (reference sequence). CDR3 sequence (DNA): TGTGCCAGCAGTTCCGGCGGGAACCCACTCGGCGAGCAGTACTTC. Translating gives CASSSGGNPLGEQYF.

This rearrangement joins TRBV12-3 or TRBV12-4 to TRBJ2-3; D perhaps matches TRBD2 (5 bases). V lost 7 bases and J 3 bases, leaving 8 bases between the germline ends. This CDR3 is 12 amino acids long. In DNA form, the CDR3 reads TGTGCCAGCAATCGCGGGACAGATACGCAGTATTTT. Translation gives CASNRGTDTQYF.

The chain is built from TRBV7-8 and TRBJ2-3, with 10 bases aligning to TRBD1. This CDR3 is 16 amino acids long. V was pared by 5 bases and J by 1 base, with 6 bases of the junction left unmatched. Germline V gene lookup returns CDR1 SGHVS and CDR2 FQNEAQ. The CDR3: CASSRPGTGGTDTQYF. CDR3 sequence (DNA): TGTGCCAGCAGCAGACCCGGGACAGGGGGCACAGATACGCAGTATTTT.

The chain joins TRBV30 to TRBJ2-1; 8 bases match TRBD2. The CDR3 has 13 residues. V shed 4 bases, J shed 4 bases, and the junction held 3 bases outside the gene matches. From germline, CDR1 is GTSNPN and CDR2 SVGIG (reference sequence). DNA for the CDR3: TGTGCCTGGAACAGCGGGAGATACAATGAGCAGTTCTTC. Its protein product is CAWNSGRYNEQFF.

The rearrangement uses TRBV5-4 and TRBJ1-3; 7 nucleotides line up with TRBD1. The V gene's germline CDR1 is SGHNT and CDR2 YYREEE (reference sequence). CDR3 size: 16 residues. J was trimmed by 4 bases and V by 0 bases; bases with no gene match: 7. The CDR3 region has the DNA TGTGCCAGCAGCTTGGCAACAGGGACAGTCGGAAACACCATATATTTT. Protein product: CASSLATGTVGNTIYF.

The V call is TRBV6-5, the J call TRBJ1-4, with D possibly matching TRBD1 (6 bases). CDR1 is MNHEY and CDR2 is SVGAGI in the germline V gene. There are 15 residues in the CDR3. Trimming stripped 4 bases from V and 7 bases from J, with 16 bases between. CDR3 sequence (DNA): TGTGCCAGCAGTTCCTCCACAGGGTCGGCTGAAAAACTGTTTTTT. Its protein product is CASSSSTGSAEKLFF.

The rearrangement joins TRBV18 to TRBJ1-4; possible D gene TRBD1, 6 bases. Per germline, CDR1 KGHSH and CDR2 LQKENI. The CDR3 length is 15 residues. Trimming stripped 3 bases from V and 11 bases from J, with 19 bases between. CDR3 nucleotides: TGTGCCAGCTCACCTTTCGTTTCTAAGGGGGACAAACTGTTTTTT. Translated, it gives CASSPFVSKGDKLFF.